Each of the 8 T cell receptor beta chains below was sequenced from the same sample in a study of shared clonotypes between healthy human individuals. TCRdb's copy holds only in-frame clones and misses some; the assay was immunoSEQ multiplex PCR. This sample has more than 2 million clones, with 85% to 95% found just once. The sample taken for sequencing was naive CD4+ T cells sorted from blood. Stated subset: CD45RA+ positively selected. Receptor source: a man younger than 35 in good health.

The rearrangement uses TRBV28 and TRBJ1-1; a possible D gene is TRBD1 (6 bases). Looked up from germline, CDR1 is MDHEN and CDR2 is SYDVKM. Trimming removed 6 bases at V and 5 bases at J, with 25 bases between. The CDR3 covers 17 residues. The CDR3 bases are TGTGCCAGCAGGTTCCCCCAGGGGCGCGGGAAGAATACTGAAGCTTTCTTT. It specifies CASRFPQGRGKNTEAFF.

The CDR3 DNA reads TGTGCCAGCAGTGAATGGCCTGGAAACACCATATATTTT. Its protein is CASSEWPGNTIYF. This chain connects TRBV6-1 to TRBJ1-3; D remains unclear. V gave up 2 bases and J gave up 2 bases, with 4 bases separating them. The CDR3 consists of 13 residues. CDR1 and CDR2 from the germline V gene are MNHNS and SASEGT.

The J gene is TRBJ2-3, the V gene TRBV9; 10 positions agree with TRBD1. The V and J ends lost 4 bases and 0 bases, in that order; junction bases with no gene match: 5. This CDR3 has 16 residues. CDR1 is SGDLS and CDR2 is YYNGEE in the germline V gene. The CDR3 DNA reads TGTGCCAGCAGCCCGACAGGGGGCACAAGCACAGATACGCAGTATTTT. Translated, it gives CASSPTGGTSTDTQYF. Together with reference TRBV9 and TRBJ2-3, the CDR3 gives the full variable domain: DSGVTQTPKHLITATGQRVTLRCSPRSGDLSVYWYQQSLDQGLQFLIQYYNGEERAKGNILERFSAQQFPDLHSELNLSSLELGDSALYFCASSPTGGTSTDTQYFGPGTRLTVL.

The V call is TRBV13, the J call TRBJ2-1; 9 bases match TRBD2. Germline CDR1 and CDR2: PRHDT and FYEKMQ (reference sequence). V was clipped by 4 bases and J by 8 bases; unmatched bases: 6. This CDR3 contains 14 residues. The CDR3: CASSSGLAWDEQFF. For the CDR3, the DNA is TGTGCCAGCAGCTCCGGACTAGCGTGGGATGAGCAGTTCTTC.

The chain combines TRBV6-5 with TRBJ1-2, with TRBD1 matching over 7 bases. V shed 7 bases, J shed 4 bases, and the junction held 12 bases outside the gene matches. This CDR3 comprises 15 residues. Per the germline V gene, CDR1 is MNHEY and CDR2 is SVGAGI. The CDR3 protein is CASTRGRQGGYGYTF. DNA for the CDR3: TGTGCCAGCACTCGGGGCCGCCAGGGGGGCTATGGCTACACCTTC.

This chain's CDR3 is CASTVAFINQPQHF. The CDR3 bases are TGTGCCAGTACTGTAGCATTTATCAATCAGCCCCAGCATTTT. This rearrangement joins TRBV19 to TRBJ1-5; unclear D gene. Germline-derived CDR1 and CDR2 are LNHDA and SQIVND (reference sequence). Deletions cut 7 bases from V and 3 bases from J, with 13 bases between. The CDR3 totals 14 residues. Full variable domain (missing parts from reference TRBV19 and TRBJ1-5): DGGITQSPKYLFRKEGQNVTLSCEQNLNHDAMYWYRQDPGQGLRLIYYSQIVNDFQKGDIAEGYSVSREKKESFPLTVTSAQKNPTAFYLCASTVAFINQPQHFGDGTRLSIL.

The rearrangement joins TRBV30 to TRBJ2-1; 10 bases map to TRBD2. CDR3 length: 16 amino acids. Losses at the gene ends were 0 bases for V and 10 bases for J; bases not matched to a gene: 12. CDR1 and CDR2 (germline): GTSNPN, SVGIG (reference sequence). The CDR3 bases are TGTGCCTGGAGTGTAACTACTGCTAGCGGGAGACGGGAGCAGTTCTTC. It is translated as CAWSVTTASGRREQFF.

J is TRBJ2-7 and V is TRBV5-6, with a tentative D call TRBD1 (5 bases). V shed 6 bases and J shed 1 base, with 11 bases lying between them. The CDR3 runs to 13 residues. CDR1 SGHDT and CDR2 YYEEEE come from the germline V gene. In DNA form, the CDR3 reads TGTGCCAGCACAGGGATTAATTCCTACGAGCAGTACTTC. Translating gives CASTGINSYEQYF. Full variable domain (rest looked up from reference TRBV5-6 and TRBJ2-7): DAGVTQSPTHLIKTRGQQVTLRCSPKSGHDTVSWYQQALGQGPQFIFQYYEEEERQRGNFPDRFSGHQFPNYSSELNVNALLLGDSALYLCASTGINSYEQYFGPGTRLTVT.